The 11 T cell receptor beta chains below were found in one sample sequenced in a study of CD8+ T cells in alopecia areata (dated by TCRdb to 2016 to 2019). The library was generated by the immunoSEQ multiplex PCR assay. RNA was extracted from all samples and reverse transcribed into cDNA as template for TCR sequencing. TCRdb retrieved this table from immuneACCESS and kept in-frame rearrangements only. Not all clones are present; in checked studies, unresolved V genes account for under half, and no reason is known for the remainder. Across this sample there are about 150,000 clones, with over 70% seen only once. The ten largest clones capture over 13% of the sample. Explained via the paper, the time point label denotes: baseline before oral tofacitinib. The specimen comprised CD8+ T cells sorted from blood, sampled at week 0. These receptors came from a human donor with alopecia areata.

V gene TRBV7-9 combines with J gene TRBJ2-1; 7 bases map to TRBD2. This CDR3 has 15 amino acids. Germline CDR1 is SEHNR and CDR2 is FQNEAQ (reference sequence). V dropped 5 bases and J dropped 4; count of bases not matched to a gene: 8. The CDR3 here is CASSPSGTSYNEQFF. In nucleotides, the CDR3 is TGTGCCAGCAGCCCAAGCGGGACGTCATACAATGAGCAGTTCTTC.

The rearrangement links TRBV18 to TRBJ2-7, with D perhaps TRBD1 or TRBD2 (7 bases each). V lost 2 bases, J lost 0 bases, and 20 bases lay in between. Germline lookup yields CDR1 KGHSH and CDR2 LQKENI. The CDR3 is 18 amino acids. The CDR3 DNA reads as TGTGCCAGCTCACCAAAAAGGGGGCCGGGACTAAGCTCCTACGAGCAGTACTTC. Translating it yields CASSPKRGPGLSSYEQYF.

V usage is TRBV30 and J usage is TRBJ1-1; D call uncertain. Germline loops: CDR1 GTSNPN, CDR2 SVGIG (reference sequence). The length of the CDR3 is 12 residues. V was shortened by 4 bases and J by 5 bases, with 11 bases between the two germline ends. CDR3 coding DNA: TGTGCCTGGAACACCTTGGGGACTGAAGCTTTCTTT. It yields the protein CAWNTLGTEAFF.

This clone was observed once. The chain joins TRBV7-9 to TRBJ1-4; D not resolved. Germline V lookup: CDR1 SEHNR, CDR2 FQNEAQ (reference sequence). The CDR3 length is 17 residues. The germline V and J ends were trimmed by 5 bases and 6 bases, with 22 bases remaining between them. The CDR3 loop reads CASSRPDDRAADEKLFF. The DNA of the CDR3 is TGTGCCAGCAGCCGTCCGGACGACCGGGCAGCCGATGAAAAACTGTTTTTT.

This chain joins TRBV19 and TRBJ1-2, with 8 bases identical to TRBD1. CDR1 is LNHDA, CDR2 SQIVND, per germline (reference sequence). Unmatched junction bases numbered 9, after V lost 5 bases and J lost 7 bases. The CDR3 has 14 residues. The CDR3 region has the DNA TGTGCCAGTAGTTATGGACAGGGCGGCCGTGGCTACACCTTC. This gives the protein CASSYGQGGRGYTF.

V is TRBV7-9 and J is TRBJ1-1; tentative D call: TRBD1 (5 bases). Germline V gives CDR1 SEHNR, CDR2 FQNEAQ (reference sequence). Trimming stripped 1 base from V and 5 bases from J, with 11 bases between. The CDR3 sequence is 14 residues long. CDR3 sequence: CASSLEAGSTEAFF. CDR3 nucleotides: TGTGCCAGCAGCTTAGAGGCAGGGTCAACTGAAGCTTTCTTT.

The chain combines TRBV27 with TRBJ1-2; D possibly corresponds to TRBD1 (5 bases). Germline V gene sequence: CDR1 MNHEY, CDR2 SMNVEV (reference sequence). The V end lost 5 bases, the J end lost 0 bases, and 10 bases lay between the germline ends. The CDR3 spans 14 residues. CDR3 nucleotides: TGTGCCAGCAGTCCTCGACAGCCTAACTATGGCTACACCTTC. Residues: CASSPRQPNYGYTF.

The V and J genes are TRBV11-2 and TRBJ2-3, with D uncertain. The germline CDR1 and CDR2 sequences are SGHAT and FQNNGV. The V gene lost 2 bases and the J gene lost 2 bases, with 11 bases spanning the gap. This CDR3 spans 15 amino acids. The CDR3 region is CASSLPRVHTDTQYF. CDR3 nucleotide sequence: TGTGCCAGCAGCTTACCCAGAGTTCACACAGATACGCAGTATTTT.

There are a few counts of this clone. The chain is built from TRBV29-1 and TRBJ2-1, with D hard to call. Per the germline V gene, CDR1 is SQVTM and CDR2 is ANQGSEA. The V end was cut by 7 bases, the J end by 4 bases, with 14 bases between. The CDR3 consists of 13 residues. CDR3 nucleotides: TGCAGCGCCCCGGTTGGGCAGTACAATGAGCAGTTCTTC. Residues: CSAPVGQYNEQFF.

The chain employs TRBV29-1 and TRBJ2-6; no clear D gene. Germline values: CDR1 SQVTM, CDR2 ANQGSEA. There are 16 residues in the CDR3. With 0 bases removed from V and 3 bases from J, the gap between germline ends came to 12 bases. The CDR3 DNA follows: TGCAGCGTTGAAGATCGGGTGGGTAATGGGGCCAACGTCCTGACTTTC. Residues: CSVEDRVGNGANVLTF.

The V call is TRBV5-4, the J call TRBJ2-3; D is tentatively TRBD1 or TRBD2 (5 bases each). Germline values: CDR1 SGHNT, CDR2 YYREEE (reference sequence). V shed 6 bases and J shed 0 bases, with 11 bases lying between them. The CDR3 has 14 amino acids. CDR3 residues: CASTWGGSTDTQYF. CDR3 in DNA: TGTGCCAGCACCTGGGGCGGGAGCACAGATACGCAGTATTTT. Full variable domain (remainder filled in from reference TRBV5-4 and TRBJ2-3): ETGVTQSPTHLIKTRGQQVTLRCSSQSGHNTVSWYQQALGQGPQFIFQYYREEENGRGNFPPRFSGLQFPNYSSELNVNALELDDSALYLCASTWGGSTDTQYFGPGTRLTVL.